This T cell receptor (beta chain) appears in the sequencing data of a study of Graves' ophthalmopathy and Graves' hyperthyroidism. This clonotype was found many times. Germline assignment: CDR1 SGDLS and CDR2 YYNGEE. V gave up 4 bases and J gave up 7 bases; unmatched junction bases: 5. The CDR3 extends over 12 amino acids. Beta-chain TCR CDR3 regions were amplified from RNA transcripts. Amplification began with first-round RT-PCR using HTBI primers, then second-round multiplex PCR was performed. Each CDR3 protein is one row after TCRdb ran MiXCR on the multiplex PCR reads. The sample has 400,000 or so distinct CDR3 sequences, 15% to 17% seen once; the top ten hold 5.5% to 8%.

The TCR sequence derives from a woman aged 18-30 years with stable Graves' hyperthyroidism. The chain recombines TRBV9 with TRBJ2-7; 7 positions agree with TRBD1. The specimen sequenced was peripheral blood. The CDR3 spells CASSQGTAEQYF. In DNA, the CDR3 is TGTGCCAGCAGCCAGGGGACAGCAGAGCAGTACTTC.